One sample yielded the 19 T cell receptor beta chains listed below, sequenced in a study of T cells after yellow fever vaccination. TCRdb fed the 5' RACE reads into MiXCR, producing one record per CDR3 protein. The table shows just under 600,000 distinct CDR3 sequences, with roughly 14% occurring only once. This material consisted of PBMCs, taken on the day of the yellow fever booster vaccination. These TCRs come from a man in his thirties or forties who received the YFV17D yellow fever vaccine.

In this sample, this clonotype turned up a few times. The V gene is TRBV28, the J gene TRBJ2-5; TRBD2 matches at 7 bases. This CDR3 has 16 residues. Germline lookup yields CDR1 MDHEN and CDR2 SYDVKM. V lost 6 bases, J lost 5 bases, and 15 bases stayed unmatched. CDR3 DNA sequence: TGTGCCAGCAGCTCCCTTGGTGGGAGGGCCCGGGAGACCCAGTACTTC. Translation: CASSSLGGRARETQYF.

This clonotype was observed a few times. CDR3 sequence reads: CASSPLGAATDTQYF. The CDR3, as DNA: TGCGCCAGCAGCCCTCTTGGAGCGGCCACAGATACGCAGTATTTT. V gene TRBV4-1 combines with J gene TRBJ2-3; tentatively, D is TRBD2 (5 bases). The CDR3 is made up of 15 amino acids. Trimming cost V 4 bases and J 2 bases, with 13 bases left between them. Germline V gene sequence: CDR1 MGHRA, CDR2 YSYEKL.

The rearrangement links TRBV20-1 to TRBJ1-1; 9 bases align to TRBD1. Germline CDR1 is DFQATT and CDR2 is SNEGSKA (reference sequence). This CDR3 contains 16 residues. The chain's CDR3 is CRPWHGQGRGGTEAFF. CDR3 DNA sequence: TGCAGACCATGGCACGGACAGGGGAGGGGTGGTACTGAAGCTTTCTTT.

The chain couples TRBV29-1 to TRBJ2-1, with D perhaps matching TRBD1 (5 bases). V was clipped by 4 bases and J by 4 bases, with 14 bases between them. The germline V gene has CDR1 SQVTM and CDR2 ANQGSEA. There are 14 residues in the CDR3. Written as DNA, the CDR3 is TGCAGCGTTGTAGGACACGCGGAATACAATGAGCAGTTCTTC. Translation gives CSVVGHAEYNEQFF.

This clonotype was detected ten times or more. This chain connects TRBV7-2 to TRBJ2-7, with TRBD1 matching over 9 bases. The germline V gene has CDR1 SGHTA and CDR2 FQGNSA. Losses at the gene ends were 6 bases for V and 5 bases for J; bases not matched to a gene: 5. This CDR3 is built from 13 residues. The CDR3 reads CASRTGTGNEQYF. CDR3 sequence (DNA): TGTGCCAGCAGAACCGGGACAGGGAACGAGCAGTACTTC. Together with reference TRBV7-2 and TRBJ2-7, the CDR3 gives the full variable domain: GAGVSQSPSNKVTEKGKDVELRCDPISGHTALYWYRQSLGQGLEFLIYFQGNSAPDKSGLPSDRFSAERTGGSVSTLTIQRTQQEDSAVYLCASRTGTGNEQYFGPGTRLTVT.

In this sample, this clonotype turned up a few times. The genes are TRBV27 and TRBJ1-4; unclear D gene. This CDR3 is 14 amino acids long. V was trimmed by 5 bases and J by 6 bases, leaving 13 bases between them. Germline V gene lookup returns CDR1 MNHEY and CDR2 SMNVEV (reference sequence). CDR3 in amino acids: CASSGSTLDEKLFF. The CDR3 DNA is TGTGCCAGCAGTGGGTCGACCTTGGATGAAAAACTGTTTTTT.

This clonotype showed up many times. The rearrangement joins TRBV12-3 or TRBV12-4 to TRBJ2-2; D might be TRBD1 (6 bases). The CDR3 spans 14 residues. V lost 6 bases, J lost 5 bases, and 13 bases lay in between. The CDR3 reads CASRLSGATGELFF. CDR3 nucleotide sequence: TGTGCCAGCAGATTATCAGGGGCGACCGGGGAGCTGTTTTTT.

V is TRBV29-1 and J is TRBJ1-1; D is undetermined. Trimming removed 0 bases from V and 1 base from J, with 9 bases in between. In germline, CDR1 is SQVTM, CDR2 ANQGSEA. This CDR3 has 14 amino acids. The CDR3 protein is CSVEEPQKNTEAFF. The CDR3 coding sequence is TGCAGCGTTGAAGAGCCACAGAAGAACACTGAAGCTTTCTTT.

The genes are TRBV4-2 and TRBJ2-1; D may be TRBD1 or TRBD2 (5 bases each). V shed 1 base and J shed 7 bases, with 14 bases lying between them. The length of the CDR3 is 15 residues. Germline values: CDR1 LGHNA, CDR2 YNFKEQ. The CDR3: CASSQAQDWGNEQFF. For the CDR3, the DNA is TGTGCCAGCAGCCAAGCCCAAGACTGGGGGAATGAGCAGTTCTTC.

This clonotype was detected a few times. The rearrangement joins TRBV7-2 to TRBJ2-7; D possibly corresponds to TRBD1 (5 bases). V lost 1 base and J 3 bases, leaving 13 bases between the germline ends. In germline, CDR1 is SGHTA, CDR2 FQGNSA. The CDR3 extends over 15 amino acids. The CDR3 DNA sequence: TGTGCCAGCAGCTTAGGGCAGGGCGGCTACTACGAGCAGTACTTC. Protein product: CASSLGQGGYYEQYF.

The chain couples TRBV29-1 to TRBJ1-2; TRBD1 matches at 9 bases. The V gene's germline CDR1 is SQVTM and CDR2 ANQGSEA. The CDR3 has 13 residues. After removal of 8 bases from V and 7 bases from J, the junction contained 11 bases not matched to a gene. CDR3 loop: CSTSPGTGTGYTF. Written as DNA, the CDR3 is TGCAGCACGTCCCCGGGGACAGGGACTGGCTACACCTTC.

J is TRBJ2-1 and V is TRBV27; no firm D call. The CDR3 has 11 residues. CDR1 is MNHEY, CDR2 SMNVEV, per germline (reference sequence). V dropped 2 bases and J dropped 15 bases, with 11 bases sitting between them. CDR3 DNA: TGTGCCAGCAGTTTAGGTGGTGGGTGGTTCTTC. Translating it yields CASSLGGGWFF.

This clonotype was seen a handful of times. J is TRBJ2-1 and V is TRBV5-6; D might be TRBD1 (5 bases). Germline lookup yields CDR1 SGHDT and CDR2 YYEEEE. The CDR3 has 16 residues. The V end was cut by 2 bases, the J end by 6 bases, with 18 bases between. CDR3 amino acids: CASSLKSWGRGNEQFF. CDR3 DNA: TGTGCCAGCAGCTTAAAAAGCTGGGGTAGGGGCAATGAGCAGTTCTTC. Combining the CDR3 with reference TRBV5-6 and TRBJ2-1 gives the whole variable domain DAGVTQSPTHLIKTRGQQVTLRCSPKSGHDTVSWYQQALGQGPQFIFQYYEEEERQRGNFPDRFSGHQFPNYSSELNVNALLLGDSALYLCASSLKSWGRGNEQFFGPGTRLTVL.

The chain combines TRBV11-2 with TRBJ2-5; D is ambiguous. This CDR3 contains 14 residues. V gave up 2 bases and J gave up 4 bases, with 11 bases separating them. Per the germline V gene, CDR1 is SGHAT and CDR2 is FQNNGV. The DNA for the CDR3 is TGTGCCAGCAGCTTAAGTAGTGGCCCAGAGACCCAGTACTTC. This gives the protein CASSLSSGPETQYF.

The V call is TRBV5-1, the J call TRBJ1-2, with no clear D. Germline V gene lookup returns CDR1 SGHRS and CDR2 YFSETQ. The CDR3 has 12 amino acids. Between the trimmed V and J ends, which lost 0 bases and 8 bases, there was a span of 8 bases. CDR3 DNA sequence: TGCGCCAGCAGCTTGGAAACGTACGGCTACACCTTC. It is translated as CASSLETYGYTF.

The chain joins TRBV20-1 to TRBJ2-1; D possibly corresponds to TRBD2 (5 bases). This CDR3 contains 14 residues. CDR1 DFQATT and CDR2 SNEGSKA come from the germline V gene (reference sequence). Deletions cut 3 bases from V and 0 bases from J, with 9 bases between. CDR3 sequence (DNA): TGCAGTGCTAGTACGCGGGCCTCCTACAATGAGCAGTTCTTC. Translation gives CSASTRASYNEQFF.

The chain is built from TRBV9 and TRBJ1-6; possible D gene TRBD1, 5 bases. The CDR3 length is 14 residues. In germline, CDR1 is SGDLS, CDR2 YYNGEE. V lost 0 bases and J lost 5, with 6 bases in between. CDR3: CASSVGGNNSPLHF. The CDR3 DNA follows: TGTGCCAGCAGCGTAGGGGGGAATAATTCACCCCTCCACTTT. Looking up the rest from reference TRBV9 and TRBJ1-6 gives the full variable domain: DSGVTQTPKHLITATGQRVTLRCSPRSGDLSVYWYQQSLDQGLQFLIQYYNGEERAKGNILERFSAQQFPDLHSELNLSSLELGDSALYFCASSVGGNNSPLHFGNGTRLTVT.

This clonotype was counted only a few times. The gene calls are TRBV5-1 and TRBJ1-1; D gene unclear. There are 14 residues in the CDR3. The V gene lost 4 bases and the J gene lost 0 bases, with 10 bases spanning the gap. The germline CDR1 and CDR2 sequences are SGHRS and YFSETQ. The CDR3 DNA follows: TGCGCCAGCAGCATATCGACCCTGAACACTGAAGCTTTCTTT. Residues: CASSISTLNTEAFF.

This sequence joins TRBV20-1 and TRBJ2-7, with 7 bases identical to TRBD2. The germline gives CDR1 DFQATT, CDR2 SNEGSKA (reference sequence). The CDR3 is 11 residues long. Trimming cost V 5 bases and J 6 bases; bases outside gene matches: 4. DNA of the CDR3: TGCAGTGCTCTGGGGGGGTTCGAGCAGTACTTC. Encoded protein: CSALGGFEQYF.